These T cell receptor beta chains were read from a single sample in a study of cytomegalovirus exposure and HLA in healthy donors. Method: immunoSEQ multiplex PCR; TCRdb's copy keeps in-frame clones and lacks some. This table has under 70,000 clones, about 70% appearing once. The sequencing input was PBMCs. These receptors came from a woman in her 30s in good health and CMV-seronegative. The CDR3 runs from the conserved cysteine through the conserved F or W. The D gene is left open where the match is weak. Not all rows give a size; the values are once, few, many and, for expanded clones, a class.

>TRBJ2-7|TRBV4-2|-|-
CASSSLRGLGIYEQYF
TGTGCCAGCAGCTCCCTCAGGGGCCTGGGGATCTACGAGCAGTACTTC
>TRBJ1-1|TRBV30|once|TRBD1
CAWSGDSPYKEAFF
TGTGCCTGGAGCGGGGACAGTCCTTATAAGGAAGCTTTCTTT
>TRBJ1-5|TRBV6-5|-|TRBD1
CASSYDGQVNQPQHF
TGTGCCAGCAGTTACGACGGACAGGTGAATCAGCCCCAGCATTTT
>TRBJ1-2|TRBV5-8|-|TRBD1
CASSIWTGFHGYTF
TGTGCCAGCAGCATTTGGACAGGGTTTCATGGCTACACCTTC
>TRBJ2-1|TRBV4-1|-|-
CASSQDWEANEQFF
TGCGCCAGCAGCCAAGATTGGGAGGCAAATGAGCAGTTCTTC
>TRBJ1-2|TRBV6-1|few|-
CASSEGEYGYTF
TGTGCCAGCAGTGAAGGGGAGTATGGCTACACCTTC
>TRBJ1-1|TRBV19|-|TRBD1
CASSIDRAPLNTEAFF
TGTGCCAGTAGTATTGACAGGGCCCCTTTGAACACTGAAGCTTTCTTT
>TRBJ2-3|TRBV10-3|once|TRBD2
CAISDKRGGLSTDTQYF
TGTGCCATCAGTGATAAGCGGGGGGGCCTAAGCACAGATACGCAGTATTTT
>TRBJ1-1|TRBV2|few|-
CASSLNSEPEAFF
TGTGCCAGCAGTCTAAATTCTGAACCTGAAGCTTTCTTT
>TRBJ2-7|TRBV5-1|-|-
CASSLPEGVGEQYF
TGCGCCAGCAGCTTGCCCGAGGGTGTAGGCGAGCAGTACTTC
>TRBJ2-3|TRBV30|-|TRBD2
CAWSSGLVWDTQYF
TGTGCCTGGAGTTCGGGACTAGTGTGGGATACGCAGTATTTT
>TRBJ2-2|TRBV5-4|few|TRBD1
CASSLQGTGRRELFF
TGTGCCAGCAGCTTGCAAGGGACAGGGCGCCGGGAGCTGTTTTTT
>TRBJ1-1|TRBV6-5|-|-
CASGPGQNTEAFF
TGTGCCAGCGGTCCGGGTCAGAACACTGAAGCTTTCTTT
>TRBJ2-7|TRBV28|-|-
CASRGGISSYEQYF
TGTGCCAGCCGAGGGGGTATTAGCTCCTACGAGCAGTACTTC
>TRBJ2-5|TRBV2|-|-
CASRAGTEETQYF
TGTGCCAGCAGGGCCGGGACTGAAGAGACCCAGTACTTC
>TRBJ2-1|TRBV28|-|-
CASSPFGHNEQFF
TGTGCCAGCAGCCCCTTCGGTCACAATGAGCAGTTCTTC
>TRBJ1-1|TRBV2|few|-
CASSVEGSTEAFF
TGTGCCAGCAGTGTGGAAGGGAGCACTGAAGCTTTCTTT
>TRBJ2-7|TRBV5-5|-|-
CASSLDVALREQYF
TGTGCCAGCAGCTTGGACGTTGCCCTACGCGAGCAGTACTTC
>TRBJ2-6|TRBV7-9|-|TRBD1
CASSPVRDRSYSGANVLTF
TGTGCCAGCAGCCCGGTCCGGGACAGGTCTTATTCTGGGGCCAACGTCCTGACTTTC
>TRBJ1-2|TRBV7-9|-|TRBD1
CASSPGQRLNYGYTF
TGTGCCAGCAGCCCGGGACAGCGACTTAACTATGGCTACACCTTC
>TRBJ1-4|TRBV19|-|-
CASSSPRERDGEKLFF
TGTGCCAGTAGTTCCCCTCGGGAAAGGGATGGTGAAAAACTGTTTTTT
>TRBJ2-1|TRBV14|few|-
CASSQGPSPLLNEQFF
TGTGCCAGCAGCCAAGGTCCTTCACCTTTACTCAATGAGCAGTTCTTC
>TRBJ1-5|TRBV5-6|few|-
CASSLGSWGLGSNQPQHF
TGTGCCAGCAGCTTGGGATCATGGGGGCTAGGTAGCAATCAGCCCCAGCATTTT
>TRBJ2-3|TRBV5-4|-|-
CASSFGGLRDTQYF
TGTGCCAGCAGCTTCGGTGGTCTCAGGGATACGCAGTATTTT
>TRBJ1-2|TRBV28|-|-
CASSREGEVYTF
TGTGCCAGCAGTCGTGAAGGGGAGGTCTACACCTTC
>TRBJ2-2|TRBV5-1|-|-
CASSPQGNTGELFF
TGCGCCAGCAGCCCCCAGGGGAACACCGGGGAGCTGTTTTTT
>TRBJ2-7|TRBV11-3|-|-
CASSFRVGEQYF
TGTGCCAGCAGCTTCCGGGTTGGCGAGCAGTACTTC
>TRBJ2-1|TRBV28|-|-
CASSTPDYPTWNEQFF
TGTGCCAGCAGCACCCCCGACTACCCTACGTGGAATGAGCAGTTCTTC
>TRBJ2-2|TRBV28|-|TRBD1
CASSSNRGAGELFF
TGTGCCAGCAGTTCTAACAGGGGAGCCGGGGAGCTGTTTTTT
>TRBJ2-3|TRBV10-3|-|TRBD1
CAISDPRQGTDTQYF
TGTGCCATCAGTGACCCCCGACAGGGAACAGATACGCAGTATTTT
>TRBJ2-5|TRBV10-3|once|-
CAISRGDTQYF
TGTGCCATCTCACGGGGAGACACCCAGTACTTC
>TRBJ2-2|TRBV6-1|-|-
CASRSDRFSGELFF
TGTGCCAGCAGGTCGGACAGATTCTCCGGGGAGCTGTTTTTT
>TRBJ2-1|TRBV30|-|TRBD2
CAWSVAGGPLDEQFF
TGTGCCTGGAGTGTGGCGGGGGGGCCCTTAGACGAGCAGTTCTTC
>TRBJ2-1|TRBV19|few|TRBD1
CASSGTGGIYNEQFF
TGTGCCAGTAGTGGGACAGGGGGCATCTACAATGAGCAGTTCTTC
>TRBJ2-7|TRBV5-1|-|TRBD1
CASSLAGQGSYEQYF
TGCGCCAGCAGCTTGGCCGGACAGGGTTCCTACGAGCAGTACTTC
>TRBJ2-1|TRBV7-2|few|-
CASSPGLSIWNEQFF
TGTGCCAGCAGCCCAGGGCTGAGTATCTGGAATGAGCAGTTCTTC
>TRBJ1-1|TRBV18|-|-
CASSLPWGQGTTEAFF
TGTGCCAGCTCACTGCCGTGGGGCCAGGGGACCACTGAAGCTTTCTTT
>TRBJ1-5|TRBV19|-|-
CASSIDSKFGRDNQPQHF
TGTGCCAGTAGTATAGATAGTAAGTTCGGCAGGGACAATCAGCCCCAGCATTTT
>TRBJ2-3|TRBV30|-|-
CACHGVASTDTQYF
TGTGCCTGCCATGGAGTAGCCAGCACAGATACGCAGTATTTT
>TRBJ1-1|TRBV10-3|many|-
CAISSTANTEAFF
TGTGCCATCAGTTCGACAGCGAACACTGAAGCTTTCTTT
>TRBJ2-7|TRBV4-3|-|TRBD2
CASSQGLAGPSYEQYF
TGCGCCAGCAGCCAAGGTTTAGCGGGGCCATCCTACGAGCAGTACTTC
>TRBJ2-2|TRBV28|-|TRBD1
CASFRDRGPGELFF
TGTGCCAGTTTTCGGGACAGGGGTCCCGGGGAGCTGTTTTTT
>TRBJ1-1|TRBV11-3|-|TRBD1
CASSLGDRVGGNTEAFF
TGTGCCAGCAGCTTAGGTGACAGGGTTGGTGGGAACACTGAAGCTTTCTTT
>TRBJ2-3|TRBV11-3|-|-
CASSLVADTQYF
TGTGCCAGCAGCTTAGTAGCCGATACGCAGTATTTT
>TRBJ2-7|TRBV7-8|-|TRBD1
CASSLMGQGAYEQYF
TGTGCCAGCAGCTTAATGGGACAGGGGGCCTACGAGCAGTACTTC
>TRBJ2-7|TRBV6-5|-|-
CASSSHGRNSYEQYF
TGTGCCAGCAGTTCTCACGGCAGGAACTCCTACGAGCAGTACTTC